One sample yielded the 24 T cell receptor beta chains listed below, sequenced in a study of beta chain features in type 1 diabetes. Expressed TCRB transcripts got sequenced, as all isolated RNA was reverse transcribed. The data were produced by immunoSEQ multiplex PCR, yet TCRdb's version contains in-frame clones alone and is incomplete. The sample lists almost 250,000 clones, over 12% occurring once. Input material: naive CD4+ T cells from blood. The receptors shown here come from a woman in her thirties or forties in good health.

The rearrangement links TRBV2 to TRBJ1-6; 11 bases are shared with TRBD1. CDR1 is SNHLY, CDR2 FYNNEI, per germline. This CDR3 spans 16 amino acids. J gave up 8 bases and V 5 bases, and 8 bases lay outside the gene matches. CDR3 bases: TGTGCCAGCAGTCGAAGGGGACAGGGGGTGCATTCACCCCTCCACTTT. It is translated as CASSRRGQGVHSPLHF.

The chain combines TRBV4-1 with TRBJ1-1, with D possibly matching TRBD1 (5 bases). Germline CDR1 reads MGHRA; CDR2 reads YSYEKL. Trimming took 0 bases from V and 3 from J, leaving 11 bases between them. The CDR3 has 15 residues. CDR3 protein: CASSQDRGGDTEAFF. Here the CDR3 DNA reads TGCGCCAGCAGCCAAGATCGGGGGGGAGACACTGAAGCTTTCTTT.

Note on this clone: Relative to the germline gene, one junction end is altered; a read error may explain this. The chain is built from TRBV11-2 and TRBJ2-7; D unresolved. From germline, CDR1 is SGHAT and CDR2 FQNNGV. The CDR3 is 15 residues long. The CDR3 sequence is CASSLVTYPTRLLNF. CDR3 in DNA: TGTGCCAGCAGCTTAGTAACTTATCCCACTCGTCTCCTTAACTTC.

This clone was found a few times. The rearrangement uses TRBV7-9 and TRBJ1-3, with a tentative D call TRBD1 (6 bases). Germline V gene data show CDR1 as SEHNR and CDR2 as FQNEAQ (reference sequence). This CDR3 has 15 amino acids. V was pared by 1 base and J by 4 bases, with 11 bases between. The CDR3 DNA is TGTGCCAGCAGCTTAGTCCCGGGGGGCGGAAACACCATATATTTT. Amino acids: CASSLVPGGGNTIYF. Drawing the rest from reference TRBV7-9 and TRBJ1-3, the complete variable domain is DTGVSQNPRHKITKRGQNVTFRCDPISEHNRLYWYRQTLGQGPEFLTYFQNEAQLEKSRLLSDRFSAERPKGSFSTLEIQRTEQGDSAMYLCASSLVPGGGNTIYFGEGSWLTVV.

The chain recombines TRBV7-2 with TRBJ2-6; 7 bases map to TRBD1. This CDR3 has 16 residues. The germline gives CDR1 SGHTA, CDR2 FQGNSA. The V gene end was trimmed by 6 bases and the J gene end by 2 bases; junction bases not matched to a gene: 7. CDR3 sequence: CASRQTGTAGANVLTF. The CDR3 DNA is TGTGCCAGCAGACAGACCGGGACAGCTGGGGCCAACGTCCTGACTTTC.

The V gene is TRBV29-1, the J gene TRBJ1-6; D unresolved. Germline CDR1 is SQVTM and CDR2 is ANQGSEA. V lost 3 bases, J lost 3 bases, and 6 bases lay in between. The CDR3 has 13 amino acids. The CDR3, as DNA: TGCAGCGTTGATTGGCTCTATAATTCACCCCTCCACTTT. Translating it yields CSVDWLYNSPLHF.

This clone turned up a few times. Other DNA sequences in this specimen translate into the identical CDR3. J is TRBJ2-5 and V is TRBV7-2, with a tentative D call TRBD2 (6 bases). V was clipped by 3 bases and J by 5 bases, with 10 bases between them. CDR1 and CDR2 from the germline V gene are SGHTA and FQGNSA. This CDR3 contains 13 residues. The CDR3, as DNA: TGTGCCAGCAGCTTCCGGGGGTCGGAGACCCAGTACTTC. It yields the protein CASSFRGSETQYF.

J is TRBJ2-1 and V is TRBV19, with 11 bases matching TRBD2. Germline CDR1 reads LNHDA; CDR2 reads SQIVND (reference sequence). J was trimmed by 6 bases and V by 0 bases; bases with no gene match: 10. The CDR3 contains 18 residues. In nucleotides, the CDR3 is TGTGCCAGTAGTATAGATTGGGCTAGCGGGGGGCCGGGCAATGAGCAGTTCTTC. Translation: CASSIDWASGGPGNEQFF.

Concerning this clone itself: One junction end disagrees with the germline gene, perhaps due to a read error. This chain joins TRBV19 and TRBJ1-1; 7 bases agree with TRBD1. The CDR3 consists of 13 residues. Germline-derived CDR1 and CDR2 are LNHDA and SQIVND (reference sequence). The CDR3: CASSRQGAPDAFF. The CDR3 DNA reads TGTGCCAGTAGTCGACAGGGTGCACCTGACGCTTTCTTT.

J is TRBJ1-1 and V is TRBV7-9, with TRBD1 identical over 7 bases. Germline CDR1 and CDR2: SEHNR and FQNEAQ (reference sequence). The CDR3 spans 15 residues. J gave up 2 bases and V 1 base, and 4 bases lay outside the gene matches. The CDR3 bases are TGTGCCAGCAGCTTAGGACAGGGTCCAAACACTGAAGCTTTCTTT. Residues: CASSLGQGPNTEAFF.

The chain has TRBV5-1 and TRBJ1-4, with D unresolved. The CDR3 is 15 amino acids. Trimming cost V 0 bases and J 2 bases, with 8 bases left between them. The V gene's germline CDR1 is SGHRS and CDR2 YFSETQ. The CDR3 bases are TGCGCCAGCAGCTTGGACGGGAGTACTAATGAAAAACTGTTTTTT. As protein: CASSLDGSTNEKLFF.

This clone occurred a few times. The chain links TRBV5-4 to TRBJ1-1; tentative D call: TRBD1 (6 bases). Germline loops: CDR1 SGHNT, CDR2 YYREEE (reference sequence). The CDR3 has 15 amino acids. V was cut by 4 bases and J by 5 bases, with 18 bases left in between. CDR3 residues: CASSPGGRGGTEAFF. CDR3 nucleotide sequence: TGTGCCAGCAGCCCGGGGGGCAGGGGAGGAACTGAAGCTTTCTTT.

The V and J genes are TRBV19 and TRBJ2-7; D is unresolved. V dropped 5 bases and J dropped 3 bases, with 17 bases sitting between them. CDR1 is LNHDA and CDR2 is SQIVND in the germline V gene (reference sequence). This CDR3 is 15 amino acids long. The CDR3 region has the DNA TGTGCCAGTAGTTTGGCCGAAACAGTGTTCTACGAGCAGTACTTC. Translating gives CASSLAETVFYEQYF. The full variable domain, its missing parts supplied by reference TRBV19 and TRBJ2-7, is DGGITQSPKYLFRKEGQNVTLSCEQNLNHDAMYWYRQDPGQGLRLIYYSQIVNDFQKGDIAEGYSVSREKKESFPLTVTSAQKNPTAFYLCASSLAETVFYEQYFGPGTRLTVT.

This clone appeared a few times. CDR3 nucleotide sequence: TGTGCCAGCAGCTCCCATCCGGACAGGGTACTCTATGGCTACACCTTC. Residues: CASSSHPDRVLYGYTF. This chain links TRBV14 with TRBJ1-2, with 8 bases lining up with TRBD1. The CDR3 runs 16 residues. Germline CDR1 and CDR2: SGHDN and FVKESK. The ends lost 5 bases at V and 4 bases at J; junction bases unmatched: 12.

Only a few counts were recorded for this clone. The V and J genes are TRBV5-1 and TRBJ2-1, with TRBD2 matching 8 bases. CDR3 length equals 15 residues. Germline V lookup: CDR1 SGHRS, CDR2 YFSETQ. Germline trimming cut 0 bases from V and 4 bases from J; bases unmatched to any gene: 3. CDR3 region: CASSLAAGAYNEQFF. CDR3 bases: TGCGCCAGCAGCTTGGCAGCGGGGGCATACAATGAGCAGTTCTTC.

This clone came up a few times. V is TRBV5-4 and J is TRBJ1-1; D possibly corresponds to TRBD1 (6 bases). Germline CDR1 SGHNT, CDR2 YYREEE (reference sequence). This CDR3 is built from 15 residues. V was clipped by 3 bases and J by 0 bases, with 12 bases between them. CDR3 DNA sequence: TGTGCCAGCAGCTCTTTCACAGGGTTGAACACTGAAGCTTTCTTT. Translated: CASSSFTGLNTEAFF.

V usage is TRBV5-1 and J usage is TRBJ1-2, with unresolved D. This CDR3 has 12 amino acids. Trimming took 9 bases from V and 8 from J, leaving 17 bases between them. CDR1 and CDR2 (germline): SGHRS, YFSETQ. CDR3 sequence (DNA): TGCGCCACTAGGCGGGGAGGCAGCGGCTACACCTTC. Amino acid sequence: CATRRGGSGYTF.

The chain combines TRBV5-1 with TRBJ2-5, with 10 bases fitting TRBD2. The CDR3 extends over 17 amino acids. Germline assignment: CDR1 SGHRS and CDR2 YFSETQ. V trimming: 4 bases; J trimming: 3 bases; junction bases outside the gene matches: 12. The CDR3 region has the DNA TGCGCCAGCAGCCCCCGCCGAGCGGGGGGGGGTAAAGAGACCCAGTACTTC. This codes for CASSPRRAGGGKETQYF.

This chain connects TRBV18 to TRBJ2-7; the match to TRBD2 covers 11 bases. The CDR3 runs to 15 residues. J was trimmed by 4 bases and V by 0 bases; bases with no gene match: 2. The V gene's germline CDR1 is KGHSH and CDR2 LQKENI. The CDR3 reads CASSPPTSGDYEQYF. The CDR3 nucleotides read TGTGCCAGCTCACCACCGACTAGCGGGGATTACGAGCAGTACTTC. The complete variable domain, with remaining parts taken from reference TRBV18 and TRBJ2-7, reads NAGVMQNPRHLVRRRGQEARLRCSPMKGHSHVYWYRQLPEEGLKFMVYLQKENIIDESGMPKERFSAEFPKEGPSILRIQQVVRGDSAAYFCASSPPTSGDYEQYFGPGTRLTVT.

There are a few counts of this clone. The chain has TRBV27 and TRBJ2-7; TRBD2 is a possible D gene (5 bases). The V end lost 7 bases, the J end lost 7 bases, and 11 bases lay between the germline ends. Germline CDR1 is MNHEY and CDR2 is SMNVEV (reference sequence). CDR3 length equals 11 residues. The CDR3 DNA sequence: TGTGCCAGCATCGAAAGGACTGAGCAGTACTTC. It yields the protein CASIERTEQYF.

The chain combines TRBV5-1 with TRBJ2-5; 9 bases agree with TRBD1. Losses at the gene ends were 0 bases for V and 4 bases for J; bases not matched to a gene: 4. The CDR3 is 15 residues long. CDR1 is SGHRS, CDR2 YFSETQ, per germline. The CDR3 protein is CASSLGDREAETQYF. As DNA, the CDR3 is TGCGCCAGCAGCTTGGGGGACAGGGAAGCAGAGACCCAGTACTTC.

The rearrangement links TRBV19 to TRBJ1-3, with no clear D. Germline V gene lookup returns CDR1 LNHDA and CDR2 SQIVND (reference sequence). The CDR3 runs 13 residues. V was trimmed by 3 bases and J by 1 base, leaving 4 bases between them. CDR3 sequence reads: CASSISSGNTIYF. CDR3 bases: TGTGCCAGTAGTATCTCTTCTGGAAACACCATATATTTT.

The chain has TRBV14 and TRBJ1-5; D is unresolved. V shed 2 bases and J shed 3 bases, with 5 bases lying between them. This CDR3 comprises 13 residues. Germline CDR1 reads SGHDN; CDR2 reads FVKESK. CDR3 bases: TGTGCCAGCAGCCAAAACACCAATCAGCCCCAGCATTTT. This sequence encodes CASSQNTNQPQHF.

In this sample, this clone turned up a few times. The chain uses TRBV18 and TRBJ1-6; 7 positions match TRBD1. Per germline, CDR1 KGHSH and CDR2 LQKENI. The length of the CDR3 is 16 residues. V was clipped by 4 bases and J by 7 bases; unmatched bases: 10. CDR3 DNA sequence: TGTGCCAGCTCACGACAGGGCAGTCCGGGAAATTCACCCCTCCACTTT. This translates into CASSRQGSPGNSPLHF.